This TCR beta chain was recovered during a study of T cell clones after liver transplantation. Overall study: In this trial, immunosuppression withdrawal was attempted within 2 years of liver transplant. Tolerance: complete withdrawal held at least one year, liver enzymes staying within twice normal.

The germline CDR1 and CDR2 sequences are LNHDA and SQIVND (reference sequence). CDR3 length: 13 amino acids. The V gene lost 1 base and the J gene lost 6 bases, with 9 bases spanning the gap. Worth noting for this clone: What it binds is not known.

Points from the study as a whole: Graft donor-reactive T cells possibly entered the graft instead of undergoing deletion. Small, mixed patient groups and varying post-transplant times limit these conclusions.

The protocol was immunoSEQ multiplex PCR, while the TCRdb copy is restricted to in-frame clones and leaves out a portion. The top ten hold 2.5% to 3.5% of the sample, which has tens of thousands of clones, around 78% seen once. The sequence came from a human patient who received a liver transplant. Some of the T cells may derive from the graft donor. This specimen consisted of CD4+ T cells from blood, obtained at the 22-month timepoint. The chain employs TRBV19 and TRBJ1-2; D gene unclear. The CDR3 loop is CASSIVPGNGYTF. The CDR3 DNA follows: TGTGCCAGTAGTATAGTTCCAGGTAATGGCTACACCTTC. Based on the CDR3 plus reference TRBV19 and TRBJ1-2, the full variable domain is DGGITQSPKYLFRKEGQNVTLSCEQNLNHDAMYWYRQDPGQGLRLIYYSQIVNDFQKGDIAEGYSVSREKKESFPLTVTSAQKNPTAFYLCASSIVPGNGYTFGSGTRLTVV.